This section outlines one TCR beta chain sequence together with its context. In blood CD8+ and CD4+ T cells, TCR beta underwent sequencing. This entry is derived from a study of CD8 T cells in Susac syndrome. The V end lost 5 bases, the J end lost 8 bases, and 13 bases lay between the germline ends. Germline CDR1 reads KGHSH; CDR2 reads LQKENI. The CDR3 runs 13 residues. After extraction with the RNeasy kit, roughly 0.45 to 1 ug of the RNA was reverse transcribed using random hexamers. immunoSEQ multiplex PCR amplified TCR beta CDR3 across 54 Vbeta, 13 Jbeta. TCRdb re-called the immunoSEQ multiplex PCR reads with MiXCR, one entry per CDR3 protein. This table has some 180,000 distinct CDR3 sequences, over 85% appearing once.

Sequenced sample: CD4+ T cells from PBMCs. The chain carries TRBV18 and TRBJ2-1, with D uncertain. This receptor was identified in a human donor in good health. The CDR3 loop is CASSVDGSYEQFF. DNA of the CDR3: TGTGCCAGCTCAGTGGACGGTAGTTATGAGCAGTTCTTC.